The T cell receptor (beta chain) described here comes from a study of response to subunit inactivated influenza vaccine. TCRdb analysed the RT-PCR reads with MiXCR anew, one entry per CDR3 protein. The data show about 620,000 distinct CDR3 sequences, approximately 10% seen once. This clonotype has a handful of counts. Its antigen remains unknown. Study conclusions and caveats: Authors suggested seasonal influenza vaccinations each recruit few new T cells.

V was clipped by 9 bases and J by 5 bases; unmatched bases: 14. CDR3 length: 15 residues. Per germline, CDR1 ENHRY and CDR2 SYGVKD. The sequencing here drew on PBMCs from blood, taken on the day of vaccination. The chain combines TRBV10-3 with TRBJ2-7; 9 bases fit TRBD1. The receptor comes from a man aged 45 to 65 who received an inactivated influenza vaccine. The DNA of the CDR3 is TGTGCCATTGCTACGGGACAGGGACCTTCCAACGAGCAGTACTTC. Protein product: CAIATGQGPSNEQYF.